Sequencing of this T cell receptor (beta chain) was carried out in a study of blood T cells in healthy people across ages. This clonotype was observed a handful of times. CDR3 length equals 15 residues. Germline V gene lookup returns CDR1 SGHNT and CDR2 YYREEE (reference sequence). Primers used in a second PCR of about 7 to 12 cycles were a sample-barcoded 5' primer and a J-beta primer mix. TCRdb redid the calling of the 5' RACE reads with MiXCR, one entry per CDR3 protein. The sample holds 550,000 to 700,000 distinct CDR3 sequences, roughly 28% seen once. V is TRBV5-4 and J is TRBJ2-5; TRBD2 matches 9 bases. Judging by the DNA end, TRBJ2-7 fits better; the J call may be wrong. The sequence derives from a woman in her sixties or seventies in good health. The specimen was blood. This CDR3 reads CASSFSGGPSYEQYF. Here the CDR3 DNA reads TGTGCCAGCAGCTTTAGCGGGGGACCCTCCTACGAGCAGTACTTC.